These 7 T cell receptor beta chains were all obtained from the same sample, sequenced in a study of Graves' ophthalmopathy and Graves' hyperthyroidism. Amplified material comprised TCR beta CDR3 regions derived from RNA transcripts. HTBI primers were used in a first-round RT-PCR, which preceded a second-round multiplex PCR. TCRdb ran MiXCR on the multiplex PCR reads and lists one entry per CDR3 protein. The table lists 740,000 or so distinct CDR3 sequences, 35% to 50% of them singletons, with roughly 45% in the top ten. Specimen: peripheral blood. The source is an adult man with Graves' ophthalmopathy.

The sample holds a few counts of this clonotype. CDR3 region: CASSQIDRVMDTEAFF. The CDR3 DNA sequence: TGTGCCAGCAGCCAAATCGACAGGGTTATGGACACTGAAGCTTTCTTT. V usage is TRBV9 and J usage is TRBJ1-1; TRBD1 agrees at 7 bases. Germline V gene data show CDR1 as SGDLS and CDR2 as YYNGEE. The CDR3 totals 16 residues. The trim removed 4 bases at V and 3 bases at J, leaving 12 bases unmatched. Using reference TRBV9 and TRBJ1-1 for the parts outside the CDR3, the full variable domain is DSGVTQTPKHLITATGQRVTLRCSPRSGDLSVYWYQQSLDQGLQFLIQYYNGEERAKGNILERFSAQQFPDLHSELNLSSLELGDSALYFCASSQIDRVMDTEAFFGQGTRLTVV.

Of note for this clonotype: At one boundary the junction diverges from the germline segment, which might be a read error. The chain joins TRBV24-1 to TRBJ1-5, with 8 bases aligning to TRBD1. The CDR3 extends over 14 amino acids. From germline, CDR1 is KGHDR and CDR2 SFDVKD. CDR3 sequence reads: CASSADRANQPQHF. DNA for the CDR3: TGTGCCAGCAGTGCGGACAGGGCCAATCAGCCCCAGCATTTT.

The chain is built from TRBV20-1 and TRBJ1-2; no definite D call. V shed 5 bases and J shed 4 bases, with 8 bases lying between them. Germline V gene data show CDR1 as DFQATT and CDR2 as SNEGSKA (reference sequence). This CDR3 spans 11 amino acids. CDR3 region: CSAPWGYGYTF. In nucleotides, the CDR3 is TGCAGTGCTCCCTGGGGCTATGGCTACACCTTC.

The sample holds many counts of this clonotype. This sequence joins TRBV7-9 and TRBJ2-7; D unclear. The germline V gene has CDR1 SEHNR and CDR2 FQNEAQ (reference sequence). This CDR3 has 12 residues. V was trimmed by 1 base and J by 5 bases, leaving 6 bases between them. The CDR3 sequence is CASSLEAHEQYF. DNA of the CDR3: TGTGCCAGCAGCTTAGAGGCACACGAGCAGTACTTC.

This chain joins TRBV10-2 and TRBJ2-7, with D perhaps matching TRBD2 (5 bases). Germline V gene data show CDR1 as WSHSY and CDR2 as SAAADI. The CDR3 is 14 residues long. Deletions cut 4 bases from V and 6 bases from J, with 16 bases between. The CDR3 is CASSARVTAGEQYF. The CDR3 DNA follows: TGCGCCAGCAGTGCTCGCGTGACGGCGGGCGAGCAGTACTTC.

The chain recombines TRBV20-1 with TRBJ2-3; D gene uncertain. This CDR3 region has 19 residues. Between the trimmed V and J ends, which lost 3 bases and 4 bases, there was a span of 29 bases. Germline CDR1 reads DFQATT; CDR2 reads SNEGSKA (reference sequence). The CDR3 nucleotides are TGCAGTGCTAGCCGGGTTCCAGGCGCATACGACCTGGCCCCAGATACGCAGTATTTT. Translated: CSASRVPGAYDLAPDTQYF.

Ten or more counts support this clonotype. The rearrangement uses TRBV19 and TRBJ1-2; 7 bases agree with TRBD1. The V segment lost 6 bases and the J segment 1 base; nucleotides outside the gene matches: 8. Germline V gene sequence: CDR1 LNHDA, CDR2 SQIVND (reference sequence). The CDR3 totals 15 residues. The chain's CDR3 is CASRRTGTDNYGYTF. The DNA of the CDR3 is TGTGCCAGTAGGCGAACCGGGACAGATAACTATGGCTACACCTTC.